This T cell receptor (beta chain) was obtained from a study of blood T cells in healthy people across ages. Study findings and constraints: The unknown donor CMV status may have confounded expanded clonotype changes. Strong correlation linked observed beta diversity and percent naive T cells.

At least 7 million PBMCs were isolated per sample. Then a second PCR, running roughly 7 to 11 cycles, was carried out with a sample-barcoded 5' primer and a J-beta primer mix. Each CDR3 protein is one row after TCRdb ran MiXCR on the 5' RACE reads. The sample includes about 1.4 million distinct CDR3 sequences, approximately 63% of them seen just once. This clonotype appeared a few times. Its antigen is not identified. The origin of this receptor is a man between 18 and 35 years old in good health. The sequencing input was blood.

The CDR3: CASSFPGGITEAFF. The CDR3 bases are TGTGCCAGCAGTTTTCCGGGGGGGATCACTGAAGCTTTCTTT. V gene TRBV28 combines with J gene TRBJ1-1; D perhaps matches TRBD1 (5 bases). The germline V gene encodes CDR1 MDHEN and CDR2 SYDVKM. V lost 3 bases, J lost 4 bases, and 12 bases lay in between. CDR3 length: 14 amino acids.